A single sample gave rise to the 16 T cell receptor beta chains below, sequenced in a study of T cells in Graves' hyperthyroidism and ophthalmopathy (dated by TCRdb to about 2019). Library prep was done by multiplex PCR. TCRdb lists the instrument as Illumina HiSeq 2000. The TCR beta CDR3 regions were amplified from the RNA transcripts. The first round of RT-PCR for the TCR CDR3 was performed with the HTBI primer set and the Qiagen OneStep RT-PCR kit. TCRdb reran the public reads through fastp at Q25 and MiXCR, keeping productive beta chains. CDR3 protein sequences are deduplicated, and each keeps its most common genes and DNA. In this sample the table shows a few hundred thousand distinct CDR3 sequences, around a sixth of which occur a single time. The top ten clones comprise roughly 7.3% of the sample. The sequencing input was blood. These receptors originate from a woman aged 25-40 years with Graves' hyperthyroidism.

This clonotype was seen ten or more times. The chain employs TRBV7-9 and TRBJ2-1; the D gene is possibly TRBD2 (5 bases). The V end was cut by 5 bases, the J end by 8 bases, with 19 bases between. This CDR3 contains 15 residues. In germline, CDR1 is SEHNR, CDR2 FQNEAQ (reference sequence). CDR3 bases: TGTGCCAGCAGCCCCACTAGGTCCCCGCAAGATGAGCAGTTCTTC. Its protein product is CASSPTRSPQDEQFF.

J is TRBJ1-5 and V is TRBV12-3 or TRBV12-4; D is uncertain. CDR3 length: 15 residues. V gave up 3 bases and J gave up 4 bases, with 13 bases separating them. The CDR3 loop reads CASSFRERSNQPQHF. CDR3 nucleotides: TGTGCCAGCAGTTTTCGGGAGAGGAGTAATCAGCCCCAGCATTTT.

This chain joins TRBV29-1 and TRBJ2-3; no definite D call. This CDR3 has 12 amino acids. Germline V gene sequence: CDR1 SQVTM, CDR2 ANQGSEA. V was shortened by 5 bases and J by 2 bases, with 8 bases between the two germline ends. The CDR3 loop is CSVRVDTDTQYF. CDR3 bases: TGCAGCGTTAGGGTAGACACAGATACGCAGTATTTT.

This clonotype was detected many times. The CDR3, as DNA: TGTGCCAGCAGTTACACCGGGACGAGGCTCTACGAGCAGTACTTC. Amino acids: CASSYTGTRLYEQYF. This chain connects TRBV28 to TRBJ2-7; perhaps D is TRBD1 or TRBD2 (5 bases each). From germline, CDR1 is MDHEN and CDR2 SYDVKM. This CDR3 comprises 15 residues. The V end was cut by 4 bases, the J end by 3 bases, with 16 bases between.

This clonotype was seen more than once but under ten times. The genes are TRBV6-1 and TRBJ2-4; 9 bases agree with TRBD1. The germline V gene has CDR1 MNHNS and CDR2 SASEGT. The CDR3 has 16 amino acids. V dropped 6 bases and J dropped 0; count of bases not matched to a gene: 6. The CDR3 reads CASRVRDRAAKNIQYF. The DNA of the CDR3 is TGTGCCAGCAGGGTCAGGGACAGGGCAGCCAAAAACATTCAGTACTTC.

CDR3 protein: CASSQDPGKANEKLFF. The DNA for the CDR3 is TGTGCCAGCAGCCAAGACCCAGGGAAGGCTAATGAAAAACTGTTTTTT. The rearrangement joins TRBV4-2 to TRBJ1-4; D possibly corresponds to TRBD1 (5 bases). Germline CDR1 is LGHNA and CDR2 is YNFKEQ. The V end lost 0 bases, the J end lost 3 bases, and 11 bases lay between the germline ends. The CDR3 length is 16 residues.

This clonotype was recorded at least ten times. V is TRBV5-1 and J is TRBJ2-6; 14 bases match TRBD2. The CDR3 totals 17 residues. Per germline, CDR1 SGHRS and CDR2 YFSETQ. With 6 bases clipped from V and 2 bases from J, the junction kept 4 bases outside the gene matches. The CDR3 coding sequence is TGCGCCAGCACCGGGACTAGCGGGAGAACTGGGGCCAACGTCCTGACTTTC. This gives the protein CASTGTSGRTGANVLTF.

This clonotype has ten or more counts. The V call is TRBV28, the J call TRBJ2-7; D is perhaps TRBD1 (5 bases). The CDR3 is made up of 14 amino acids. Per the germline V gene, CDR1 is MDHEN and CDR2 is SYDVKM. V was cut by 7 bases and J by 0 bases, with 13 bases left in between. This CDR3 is CASKWGGNSYEQYF. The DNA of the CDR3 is TGTGCCAGCAAATGGGGCGGTAACTCCTACGAGCAGTACTTC. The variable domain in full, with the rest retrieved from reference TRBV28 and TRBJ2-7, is DVKVTQSSRYLVKRTGEKVFLECVQDMDHENMFWYRQDPGLGLRLIYFSYDVKMKEKGDIPEGYSVSREKKERFSLILESASTNQTSMYLCASKWGGNSYEQYFGPGTRLTVT.

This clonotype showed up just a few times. This chain's CDR3 is CASRQTGTSYNEQFF. The CDR3, as DNA: TGCGCCAGCAGACAAACAGGGACCTCCTACAATGAGCAGTTCTTC. The chain couples TRBV5-1 to TRBJ2-1; possibly TRBD1 for D (6 bases). Germline CDR1 and CDR2: SGHRS and YFSETQ. V was pared by 5 bases and J by 0 bases, with 12 bases between. This CDR3 comprises 15 residues.

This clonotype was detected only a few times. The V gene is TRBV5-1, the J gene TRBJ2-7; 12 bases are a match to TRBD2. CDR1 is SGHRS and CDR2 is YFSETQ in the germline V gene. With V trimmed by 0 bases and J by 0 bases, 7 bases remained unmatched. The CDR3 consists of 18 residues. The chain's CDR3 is CASSLDRLAGALSYEQYF. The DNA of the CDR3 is TGCGCCAGCAGCTTGGACAGACTAGCGGGAGCACTCTCCTACGAGCAGTACTTC.

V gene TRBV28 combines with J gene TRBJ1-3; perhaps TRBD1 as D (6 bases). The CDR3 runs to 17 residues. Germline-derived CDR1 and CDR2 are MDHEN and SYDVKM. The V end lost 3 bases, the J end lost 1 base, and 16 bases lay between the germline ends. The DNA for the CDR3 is TGTGCCAGCAGTTTGGTTAGACAGGATTTTTCTGGAAACACCATATATTTT. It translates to CASSLVRQDFSGNTIYF. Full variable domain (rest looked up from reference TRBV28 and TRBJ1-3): DVKVTQSSRYLVKRTGEKVFLECVQDMDHENMFWYRQDPGLGLRLIYFSYDVKMKEKGDIPEGYSVSREKKERFSLILESASTNQTSMYLCASSLVRQDFSGNTIYFGEGSWLTVV.

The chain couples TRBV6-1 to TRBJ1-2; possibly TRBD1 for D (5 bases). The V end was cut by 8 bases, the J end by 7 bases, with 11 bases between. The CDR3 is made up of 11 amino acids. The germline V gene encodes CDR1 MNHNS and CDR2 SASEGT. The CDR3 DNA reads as TGTGCCAGCGAATCAGGGTTTGGCTACACCTTC. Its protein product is CASESGFGYTF.

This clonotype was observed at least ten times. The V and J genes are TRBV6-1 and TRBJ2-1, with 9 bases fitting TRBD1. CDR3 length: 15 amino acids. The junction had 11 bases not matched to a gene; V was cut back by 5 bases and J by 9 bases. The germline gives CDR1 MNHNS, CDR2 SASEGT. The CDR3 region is CASSRGTGYSFEQFF. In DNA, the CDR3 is TGTGCCAGCAGTAGGGGGACAGGGTACTCGTTTGAGCAGTTCTTC.

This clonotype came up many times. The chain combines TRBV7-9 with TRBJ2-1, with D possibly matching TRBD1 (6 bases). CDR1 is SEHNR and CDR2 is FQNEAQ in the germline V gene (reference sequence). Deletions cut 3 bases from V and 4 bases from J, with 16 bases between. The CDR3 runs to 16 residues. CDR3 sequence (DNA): TGTGCCAGCAGCTTCTTGCCAGGGGCTACGTACAATGAGCAGTTCTTC. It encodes CASSFLPGATYNEQFF.

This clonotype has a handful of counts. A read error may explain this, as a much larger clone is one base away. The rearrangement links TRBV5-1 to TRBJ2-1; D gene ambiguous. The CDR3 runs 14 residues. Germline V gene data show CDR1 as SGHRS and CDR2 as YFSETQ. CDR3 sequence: CASSSSRHENERFF. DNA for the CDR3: TGCGCCAGCAGCTCATCCCGACATGAGAATGAGCGGTTCTTC. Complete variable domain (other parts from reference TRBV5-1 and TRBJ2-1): KAGVTQTPRYLIKTRGQQVTLSCSPISGHRSVSWYQQTPGQGLQFLFEYFSETQRNKGNFPGRFSGRQFSNSRSEMNVSTLELGDSALYLCASSSSRHENERFFGPGTRLTVL.

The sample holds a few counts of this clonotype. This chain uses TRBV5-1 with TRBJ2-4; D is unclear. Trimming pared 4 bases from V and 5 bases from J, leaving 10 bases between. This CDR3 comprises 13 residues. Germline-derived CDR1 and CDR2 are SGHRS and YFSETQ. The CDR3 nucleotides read TGCGCCAGCAGCACCGGGTCCGAAAACATTCAGTACTTC. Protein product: CASSTGSENIQYF.